This T cell receptor (beta chain) originates from a study of T cell responses to AZD1222 COVID-19 vaccine. Assay: immunoSEQ multiplex PCR; the TCRdb copy retains only in-frame clones and omits some. The sample holds under 170,000 clones, roughly 90% seen once. Study-wide findings and caveats: Sampled repertoires all dated from after the peak T cell response. Most donors were white British, females outnumbered males, and clonal diversity was possibly underestimated. Only a handful of AZD1222 recipients, six or seven in all, had baseline seropositivity. Vaccine-associated CD4 TCRs ranged over spike, dominating at 160-218 and 743-854.

The CDR3 runs 13 residues. Trimming took off 7 bases at V and 5 bases at J, with 14 bases between the two ends. Looked up from germline, CDR1 is MNHEY and CDR2 is SVGAGI. For this clone: The antigen remains unidentified.

This sample comprised peripheral blood, obtained 28 days after the second AZD1222 dose. This TCR derives from an adult who received the AZD1222 COVID-19 vaccine. The chain is built from TRBV6-5 and TRBJ1-1; the D gene is possibly TRBD1 (5 bases). The CDR3 protein is CASKRGEGTEAFF. The CDR3 DNA reads TGTGCCAGCAAGAGAGGGGAGGGGACTGAAGCTTTCTTT.